This entry lists 23 T cell receptor beta chains sequenced from one sample in a study of OX40 agonist ivuxolimab in advanced cancers. Data came from immunoSEQ multiplex PCR; TCRdb stores just in-frame clones and leaves some out. The table includes 70,000 or so clones, 86% detected once. This specimen was CD4+ or CD8+ T cells sorted from blood, taken in a trial of the OX40 agonist ivuxolimab. The receptors were sampled from an adult with an advanced solid tumor such as melanoma, head and neck, liver or kidney cancer.

This clone was seen once. The junction differs from germline at one of its ends, possibly a read error. The chain carries TRBV18 and TRBJ2-1; a weak D match, TRBD2 (6 bases). The CDR3 loop spans 16 amino acids. CDR1 and CDR2 (germline): KGHSH, LQKENI. The DNA of the CDR3 is TGTGCCAGCTCCCCACTGGGAGCGGGTATCTACAATGAGCAGTTCTTC. As protein: CASSPLGAGIYNEQFF. Combining the CDR3 with reference TRBV18 and TRBJ2-1 gives the whole variable domain NAGVMQNPRHLVRRRGQEARLRCSPMKGHSHVYWYRQLPEEGLKFMVYLQKENIIDESGMPKERFSAEFPKEGPSILRIQQVVRGDSAAYFCASSPLGAGIYNEQFFGPGTRLTVL.

The rearrangement links TRBV5-4 to TRBJ2-1, with 10 bases lining up with TRBD2. The CDR3 is 17 amino acids. The junction had 3 bases not matched to a gene; V was cut back by 0 bases and J by 0 bases. Germline lookup yields CDR1 SGHNT and CDR2 YYREEE (reference sequence). The DNA for the CDR3 is TGTGCCAGCAGCTTGGGGTTAGCGGGGGGCTCCTACAATGAGCAGTTCTTC. Protein product: CASSLGLAGGSYNEQFF.

The J gene is TRBJ1-4, the V gene TRBV29-1; 9 bases are shared with TRBD1. The CDR3 runs 12 residues. Germline-derived CDR1 and CDR2 are SQVTM and ANQGSEA. Unmatched junction bases numbered 4, after V lost 6 bases and J lost 8 bases. The CDR3: CSVRTGEEKLFF. The CDR3 region has the DNA TGCAGCGTGCGGACAGGGGAAGAAAAACTGTTTTTT.

The rearrangement uses TRBV28 and TRBJ2-1; 10 nucleotides align to TRBD2. CDR3 length equals 13 residues. V shed 3 bases, J shed 10 bases, and the junction held 3 bases outside the gene matches. Germline-derived CDR1 and CDR2 are MDHEN and SYDVKM. In DNA, the CDR3 is TGTGCCAGCAGTTTGGGTAGCGGGAGGGAGCAGTTCTTC. As protein: CASSLGSGREQFF.

This clone is a singleton in its sample. The chain joins TRBV27 to TRBJ2-7; 9 nucleotides line up with TRBD1. V shed 8 bases and J 9 bases; nucleotides not matched to a gene: 11. The CDR3 covers 13 residues. The V gene's germline CDR1 is MNHEY and CDR2 SMNVEV (reference sequence). CDR3 protein: CASASTGGSGQYF. The DNA of the CDR3 is TGTGCCAGCGCCTCGACAGGGGGTTCGGGGCAGTACTTC.

The chain has TRBV5-4 and TRBJ1-4; 8 positions agree with TRBD1. Germline loops: CDR1 SGHNT, CDR2 YYREEE (reference sequence). CDR3 length equals 14 residues. Germline trimming cut 5 bases from V and 5 bases from J; bases unmatched to any gene: 5. For the CDR3, the DNA is TGTGCCAGCAGTTCAGGGGGCCTCAATGAAAAACTGTTTTTT. Residues: CASSSGGLNEKLFF.

The chain carries TRBV30 and TRBJ2-1; possible D gene TRBD1, 6 bases. Germline CDR1 is GTSNPN and CDR2 is SVGIG (reference sequence). The CDR3 has 14 amino acids. The germline V and J ends were trimmed by 7 bases and 4 bases, with 17 bases remaining between them. Here the CDR3 reads CASLRGTPYNEQFF. The CDR3 bases are TGTGCCTCCCTAAGGGGGACCCCTTACAATGAGCAGTTCTTC.

V gene TRBV29-1 combines with J gene TRBJ2-7; D ambiguous. CDR1 is SQVTM and CDR2 is ANQGSEA in the germline V gene. The CDR3 length is 12 residues. Trimming removed 2 bases at V and 7 bases at J, with 12 bases between. The CDR3 nucleotides are TGCAGCGTTGAAAGTGGCGCGGATGAGCAGTACTTC. Its translation is CSVESGADEQYF.

The chain employs TRBV6-5 and TRBJ1-5; D remains unclear. Trimming shortened V by 2 bases and J by 9 bases, and 14 bases separated the two germline ends. The CDR3 is 14 amino acids. The germline V gene encodes CDR1 MNHEY and CDR2 SVGAGI. CDR3 loop: CASSYQRRDRPQHF. The CDR3 DNA reads TGTGCCAGCAGTTACCAGAGGAGGGATAGGCCCCAGCATTTT.

The J gene is TRBJ1-6, the V gene TRBV6-5; tentatively, D is TRBD1 (6 bases). Per germline, CDR1 MNHEY and CDR2 SVGAGI. Between the trimmed V and J ends, which lost 7 bases and 7 bases, there was a span of 11 bases. The length of the CDR3 is 13 residues. The CDR3 DNA reads TGTGCCAGCAATCTAGGGGGGAATTCACCCCTCCACTTT. This translates into CASNLGGNSPLHF.

The chain has TRBV6-4 and TRBJ2-3; D is uncertain. The germline CDR1 and CDR2 sequences are MRHNA and SNTAGT. The CDR3 loop spans 16 amino acids. V was clipped by 0 bases and J by 4 bases, with 14 bases between them. CDR3 in amino acids: CASSDSGRSAPDTQYF. The CDR3 coding sequence is TGTGCCAGCAGTGACTCAGGAAGGTCTGCGCCAGATACGCAGTATTTT.

This clone was picked up a small number of times. The chain has TRBV5-4 and TRBJ2-3; D gene ambiguous. V lost 0 bases and J 3 bases, leaving 5 bases between the germline ends. This CDR3 region has 13 residues. The germline V gene encodes CDR1 SGHNT and CDR2 YYREEE (reference sequence). CDR3 protein: CASSLAGTDTQYF. In nucleotides, the CDR3 is TGTGCCAGCAGCTTGGCCGGGACAGATACGCAGTATTTT.

This clone was detected only once. The V gene is TRBV6-5, the J gene TRBJ1-1, with D unclear. Trimming stripped 5 bases from V and 5 bases from J, with 12 bases between. CDR1 MNHEY and CDR2 SVGAGI come from the germline V gene. The CDR3 is made up of 13 amino acids. CDR3 protein: CASSEAWLTEAFF. CDR3 nucleotide sequence: TGTGCCAGCAGTGAAGCGTGGCTAACTGAAGCTTTCTTT.

This clone has only one observation. J is TRBJ2-7 and V is TRBV5-4; 9 bases line up with TRBD1. The CDR3 covers 15 residues. V gave up 2 bases and J gave up 3 bases; unmatched junction bases: 6. CDR1 and CDR2 (germline): SGHNT, YYREEE (reference sequence). CDR3 in amino acids: CASSFRTGGSYEQYF. CDR3 coding DNA: TGTGCCAGCAGCTTTAGAACAGGGGGCAGCTACGAGCAGTACTTC. The variable domain in full, completed from reference TRBV5-4 and TRBJ2-7, reads ETGVTQSPTHLIKTRGQQVTLRCSSQSGHNTVSWYQQALGQGPQFIFQYYREEENGRGNFPPRFSGLQFPNYSSELNVNALELDDSALYLCASSFRTGGSYEQYFGPGTRLTVT.

The chain combines TRBV15 with TRBJ2-7; D is perhaps TRBD1 (6 bases). The ends were cut back, 4 bases at V and 3 bases at J, with 7 bases in the middle. The germline CDR1 and CDR2 sequences are LNHNV and YYDKDF (reference sequence). This CDR3 has 12 amino acids. CDR3 nucleotide sequence: TGTGCCACCAGCAAACAGGGCTACGAGCAGTACTTC. Encoded protein: CATSKQGYEQYF. The complete variable domain, with remaining parts taken from reference TRBV15 and TRBJ2-7, reads DAMVIQNPRYQVTQFGKPVTLSCSQTLNHNVMYWYQQKSSQAPKLLFHYYDKDFNNEADTPDNFQSRRPNTSFCFLDIRSPGLGDTAMYLCATSKQGYEQYFGPGTRLTVT.

The chain recombines TRBV10-3 with TRBJ2-7; D not resolved. The CDR3 sequence is 13 residues long. Trimming took 7 bases from V and 4 from J, leaving 14 bases between them. The V gene's germline CDR1 is ENHRY and CDR2 SYGVKD. For the CDR3, the DNA is TGTGCCATCACCGCGTATCCCTCTTACGAGCAGTACTTC. It translates to CAITAYPSYEQYF.

The chain combines TRBV7-8 with TRBJ2-7, with TRBD1 matching 8 bases. The CDR3 runs 17 residues. The J segment lost 3 bases and the V segment lost 5 bases, leaving 15 bases of the junction unmatched. Germline CDR1 is SGHVS and CDR2 is FQNEAQ. The CDR3 DNA follows: TGTGCCAGCAGCCTATTCCAAGCCGGGACAGGCTTCTACGAGCAGTACTTC. Translating it yields CASSLFQAGTGFYEQYF.

The V gene is TRBV28, the J gene TRBJ2-2; a possible D gene is TRBD1 (5 bases). With 3 bases removed from V and 8 bases from J, the gap between germline ends came to 13 bases. Germline V gene data show CDR1 as MDHEN and CDR2 as SYDVKM. The CDR3 has 14 residues. DNA of the CDR3: TGTGCCAGCAGTTTGACAGCTGGGAAAGGGGAGCTGTTTTTT. This gives the protein CASSLTAGKGELFF.

This chain connects TRBV6-6 to TRBJ2-2, with 14 bases aligning to TRBD2. J was trimmed by 7 bases and V by 6 bases; bases with no gene match: 4. The germline CDR1 and CDR2 sequences are MNHNY and SVGAGI (reference sequence). The CDR3 covers 15 residues. The CDR3: CASRGLAGEGGELFF. CDR3 nucleotide sequence: TGTGCCAGCAGGGGACTAGCGGGGGAGGGCGGGGAGCTGTTTTTT.

V gene TRBV27 combines with J gene TRBJ2-7, with 7 bases matching TRBD1. V lost 3 bases, J lost 6 bases, and 8 bases stayed unmatched. CDR3 length equals 14 residues. The germline V gene has CDR1 MNHEY and CDR2 SMNVEV (reference sequence). For the CDR3, the DNA is TGTGCCAGCAGTTTTAGGGCAGGGGGAGTCGAGCAGTACTTC. Translating it yields CASSFRAGGVEQYF.

This clone turned up a few times. The V and J genes are TRBV20-1 and TRBJ1-1; TRBD1 is a possible D gene (5 bases). V lost 5 bases, J lost 8 bases, and 12 bases lay in between. CDR3 size: 11 residues. From germline, CDR1 is DFQATT and CDR2 SNEGSKA (reference sequence). This CDR3 is CSAERDVEAFF. The CDR3, as DNA: TGCAGTGCTGAGAGGGACGTCGAAGCTTTCTTT.

The chain carries TRBV19 and TRBJ1-2, with no clear D. The CDR3 covers 14 residues. The germline CDR1 and CDR2 sequences are LNHDA and SQIVND (reference sequence). V was cut by 7 bases and J by 1 base, with 13 bases left in between. This chain's CDR3 is CASNSAGLNYGYTF. Written as DNA, the CDR3 is TGTGCCAGTAATTCGGCAGGCCTTAACTATGGCTACACCTTC.

This clone has more than one count but fewer than ten. The chain joins TRBV19 to TRBJ1-4; no definite D call. V was pared by 7 bases and J by 4 bases, with 16 bases between. The CDR3 contains 15 residues. Germline V gives CDR1 LNHDA, CDR2 SQIVND (reference sequence). Written as DNA, the CDR3 is TGTGCCAGTAAGAGCTATCGGCGGGGTAATGAAAAACTGTTTTTT. This gives the protein CASKSYRRGNEKLFF. The entire variable domain, with the rest obtained from reference TRBV19 and TRBJ1-4, is as follows: DGGITQSPKYLFRKEGQNVTLSCEQNLNHDAMYWYRQDPGQGLRLIYYSQIVNDFQKGDIAEGYSVSREKKESFPLTVTSAQKNPTAFYLCASKSYRRGNEKLFFGSGTQLSVL.